The rows below give T cell receptor beta chains drawn from one sample of a study of blood T cell repertoires in COVID-19. Assay used: immunoSEQ multiplex PCR; TCRdb lists only in-frame clones, some missing. The sample yields under 200,000 clones, 80% to 90% seen once. Input material: peripheral blood. These receptors were obtained from a man aged 55 to 70 with acute or convalescent COVID-19. The CDR3 runs from the conserved cysteine through the conserved F or W. D genes are given only for firm matches. A clone size is listed for some rows: how often the clone was seen (once, few, many), or a class if it is expanded.

TRBV7-8,TRBD2,-,TRBJ2-1,TGTGCCAGCAGCCCCCGAGCGAGCGGGACCTACAATGAGCAGTTCTTC,CASSPRASGTYNEQFF
TRBV6-5,TRBD2,-,TRBJ2-3,TGTGCCAGCGGGTTACGGGAGGACCTCCCACCGCAGTATTTT,CASGLREDLPPQYF
TRBV30,-,-,TRBJ1-6,TGTGCCTGGAGCCCCGGGCAGGGAAAATCACCCCTCCACTTT,CAWSPGQGKSPLHF
TRBV6-5,-,-,TRBJ2-2,TGTGCCAGCAGGAGCGGTACCGGGGAGCTGTTTTTT,CASRSGTGELFF
TRBV29-1,TRBD1,-,TRBJ2-5,TGCAGCGTTGCGACAGGGGGCGTACAAGAGACCCAGTACTTC,CSVATGGVQETQYF
TRBV7-8,-,-,TRBJ2-5,TGTGCCAGCAGCTTAGGGAACAGAATCAGGTCAGAGACCCAGTACTTC,CASSLGNRIRSETQYF
TRBV25-1,-,-,TRBJ2-1,TGTGCCAGCAGTGAATCAAGGGGCTTCCGAGCCTTCACCGGTGAGCAGTTCTTC,CASSESRGFRAFTGEQFF
TRBV4-2,-,-,TRBJ1-3,TGTGCCAGCAGTACAGGAAGCTCTGGAAACACCATATATTTT,CASSTGSSGNTIYF
TRBV21-1,-,-,TRBJ2-7,TGTGCCAGCAGACATAGGGGCCCCTACGAGCAGTACTTC,CASRHRGPYEQYF
TRBV5-1,TRBD2,-,TRBJ2-5,TGCGCCAGCAGCTCCGGGATAGCGGGGGGCTTCCAAGAGACCCAGTACTTC,CASSSGIAGGFQETQYF
TRBV18,TRBD2,few,TRBJ2-1,TGTGCCAGCTCACCTTGGGCTAGCGGGACTACTTTAGGCAATGAGCAGTTCTTC,CASSPWASGTTLGNEQFF
TRBV27,TRBD1,-,TRBJ2-1,TGTGCCAGCAGTTTAGGTTTCGGGGACAGAGTCTACAATGAGCAGTTCTTC,CASSLGFGDRVYNEQFF
TRBV25-1,TRBD1,-,TRBJ1-4,TGTGCCAGCAGTTCTACAGGGGCGAAAAATGAAAAACTGTTTTTT,CASSSTGAKNEKLFF
TRBV11-2,TRBD2,-,TRBJ2-3,TGTGCCAGCAGCAGCCTCGGGACTAGCTATCGCACAGATACGCAGTATTTT,CASSSLGTSYRTDTQYF
TRBV6-5,TRBD2,-,TRBJ2-1,TGTGCCAGCAGGGGACTAGCGGGTAATGAGCAGTTCTTC,CASRGLAGNEQFF
TRBV28,-,-,TRBJ1-2,TGTGCCAGCAGTCCGGGAGGGACTAGGACCTATGGCTACACCTTC,CASSPGGTRTYGYTF
TRBV12-3/TRBV12-4,-,-,TRBJ1-1,TGTGCCAGCAGTCCACAGGGAAACACTGAAGCTTTCTTT,CASSPQGNTEAFF
TRBV19,-,-,TRBJ2-1,TGTGCCAGTAGTATTGGTGACACCTACAATGAGCAGTTCTTC,CASSIGDTYNEQFF
TRBV5-1,-,-,TRBJ2-1,TGCGCCAGCGGGGGGGCCAGGAATGAGCAGTTCTTC,CASGGARNEQFF
TRBV25-1,TRBD1,-,TRBJ1-4,TGTGCCAGCAGTGAGGTGTTGGGCCGACAGGGTGACGAAAAACTGTTTTTT,CASSEVLGRQGDEKLFF
TRBV7-2,TRBD1,-,TRBJ1-2,TGTGCCAGCAGCACATCCGGGACAGTTAACTATGGCTACACCTTC,CASSTSGTVNYGYTF
TRBV18,TRBD1,once,TRBJ1-1,TGTGCCAGCTCACTACAGGGGGCACACACTGAAGCTTTCTTT,CASSLQGAHTEAFF
TRBV19,-,-,TRBJ2-6,TGTGCCAGTAGTATACGGTCCGACACCTTACCCGTCCTGACTTTC,CASSIRSDTLPVLTF
TRBV7-6,TRBD2,-,TRBJ2-3,TGTGCCAGCAGCTTATTCCCAAGCTCCGGGACTAGCGGAACCACAGATACGCAGTATTTT,CASSLFPSSGTSGTTDTQYF
TRBV6-1,-,few,TRBJ1-5,TGTGCCAGCAGTGAGGGCGCGAGCCCGGGGCAGCCCCAGCATTTT,CASSEGASPGQPQHF
TRBV7-2,TRBD1,few,TRBJ2-1,TGTGCCAGCGAGAGGACAGGTTTCTACAATGAGCAGTTCTTC,CASERTGFYNEQFF
TRBV9,TRBD1,-,TRBJ1-2,TGTGCCAGCAGCGTTGAGGGGGCGCGGGGCTACACCTTC,CASSVEGARGYTF
TRBV15,-,-,TRBJ1-1,TGTGCCACCCAAACAGTAATGAACACTGAAGCTTTCTTT,CATQTVMNTEAFF
TRBV4-2,-,-,TRBJ2-6,TGTGCCAGCAGCACCCGACAGAGACCTTCTGGGGCCAACGTCCTGACTTTC,CASSTRQRPSGANVLTF
TRBV19,TRBD1,-,TRBJ1-2,TGTGCCAGTACCGACCCGAGGGCCGGACAGGGCCATGGCTACACCTTC,CASTDPRAGQGHGYTF
TRBV19,TRBD2,once,TRBJ2-1,TGTGCCAGTAGTGATTTAGCGGGATGGGGGTCCTACAATGAGCAGTTCTTC,CASSDLAGWGSYNEQFF
TRBV5-4,TRBD2,-,TRBJ2-5,TGTGCCAGCAGCTTCGGACTAGCGGGGACGAGGGCCCAGTACTTC,CASSFGLAGTRAQYF
TRBV2,-,-,TRBJ1-1,TGTGCCAGCAGTGACGGGAGCCCGAACACTGAAGCTTTCTTT,CASSDGSPNTEAFF
TRBV29-1,TRBD1,-,TRBJ1-5,TGCAGCGTTGTGCAGGGGGCGAATAGCAATCAGCCCCAGCATTTT,CSVVQGANSNQPQHF
TRBV5-4,TRBD1,once,TRBJ2-5,TGTGCCAGCAGCTCCGGACAGGGGAGAGAGACCCAGTACTTC,CASSSGQGRETQYF
TRBV7-3,TRBD2,-,TRBJ2-1,TGTGCCAGCAGCTTAGAGGCCGGGAGGGGGACTAGCGGGTTTTACAATGAGCAGTTCTTC,CASSLEAGRGTSGFYNEQFF
TRBV18,-,once,TRBJ2-1,TGTGCCAGCTCACCACGGTCTAGCGAGTACAATGAGCAGTTCTTC,CASSPRSSEYNEQFF
TRBV28,TRBD2,-,TRBJ2-1,TGTGCCACCAATCCAGCGGGACCTTACAATGAGCAGTTCTTC,CATNPAGPYNEQFF
TRBV3-1/TRBV3-2,-,-,TRBJ2-6,TGTGCCAGCAGCCTGATGACAGGCTCTGGGGCCAACGTCCTGACTTTC,CASSLMTGSGANVLTF
TRBV27,TRBD1,-,TRBJ1-1,TGTGCCAGCAGCCTTTACAGGGGGATGAACACTGAAGCTTTCTTT,CASSLYRGMNTEAFF
TRBV6-5,-,-,TRBJ2-7,TGTGCCAGCAAACGCGCGGATCCCTCCTACGAGCAGTACTTC,CASKRADPSYEQYF
TRBV30,-,-,TRBJ1-2,TGTGCCTCTAACAGCGGCCTTAGCTATGGCTACACCTTC,CASNSGLSYGYTF
TRBV2,-,-,TRBJ2-2,TGTGCCAGCAAGAACCCGACTGTAATCGGGGAGCTGTTTTTT,CASKNPTVIGELFF
TRBV2,-,-,TRBJ1-5,TGTGCCAGCAGTGAAGGGACGGTCAGGGGTCAGCCCCAGCATTTT,CASSEGTVRGQPQHF
TRBV5-1,TRBD1,few,TRBJ2-5,TGCGCCAGCAGCCCCGGGACAGGGGCCGGCGAAGAGACCCAGTACTTC,CASSPGTGAGEETQYF